These T cell receptor beta chains were read from a single sample in a study of cytomegalovirus exposure and HLA in healthy donors. Libraries were prepared by immunoSEQ multiplex PCR; TCRdb keeps only in-frame clonotypes and omits some of them. Here the sample spans some 120,000 clones, about 88% being singletons. Sample: PBMCs. The receptors derive from a woman aged 18-35 years in good health and CMV-seronegative. The CDR3 runs from the conserved cysteine through the conserved F or W. The D gene is left open where the match is weak. Clone size is stated in some rows and not others, as once, few, many or a class when expanded.

-,TRBJ2-2,TRBV5-6,-,11,CASSFSGELFF,TGTGCCAGCAGCTTCTCCGGGGAGCTGTTTTTT
-,TRBJ2-3,TRBV6-1,-,15,CASSERSGRTDTQYF,TGTGCCAGCAGTGAACGCTCTGGCAGGACAGATACGCAGTATTTT
once,TRBJ2-7,TRBV28,TRBD2,14,CASRSLAGFREQYF,TGTGCCAGCAGGTCGTTAGCGGGGTTTAGGGAGCAGTACTTC
-,TRBJ2-7,TRBV18,TRBD1,15,CASSPGQGRAYEQYF,TGTGCCAGCTCACCCGGACAGGGAAGGGCATACGAGCAGTACTTC
-,TRBJ2-1,TRBV18,TRBD2,16,CASSPEGRAGDNEQFF,TGTGCCAGCTCACCTGAAGGGAGGGCCGGGGACAATGAGCAGTTCTTC
once,TRBJ1-1,TRBV2,-,13,CASSGQLNTEAFF,TGTGCCAGCAGTGGACAGCTGAACACTGAAGCTTTCTTT
-,TRBJ1-1,TRBV28,-,16,CASSVGRRGMNTEAFF,TGTGCCAGCAGTGTGGGACGGAGGGGTATGAACACTGAAGCTTTCTTT
-,TRBJ1-2,TRBV10-1,TRBD1,16,CASSEGPSTGAYGYTF,TGCGCCAGCAGTGAGGGCCCTTCGACAGGGGCCTATGGCTACACCTTC
-,TRBJ2-7,TRBV27,TRBD1,13,CATGQRGSYEQYF,TGTGCTACGGGACAGAGGGGTTCCTACGAGCAGTACTTC
once,TRBJ2-5,TRBV18,TRBD1,13,CASSARDRETQYF,TGTGCCAGCTCAGCCCGGGACAGAGAGACCCAGTACTTC
-,TRBJ1-5,TRBV25-1,TRBD1,15,CASSERQGTDQPQHF,TGTGCCAGCAGTGAACGACAGGGGACCGATCAGCCCCAGCATTTT
-,TRBJ1-1,TRBV5-1,-,14,CASSYRQENTEAFF,TGCGCCAGCAGCTATCGACAGGAAAACACTGAAGCTTTCTTT
once,TRBJ1-2,TRBV30,-,12,CAWSGTVYGYTF,TGTGCCTGGAGTGGGACAGTCTATGGCTACACCTTC
-,TRBJ1-1,TRBV7-9,-,16,CASSLGGGSGNTEAFF,TGTGCCAGCAGCTTAGGAGGTGGATCGGGGAACACTGAAGCTTTCTTT
-,TRBJ2-3,TRBV5-1,-,13,CASSFRDSDTQYF,TGCGCCAGCAGCTTCAGGGACTCAGATACGCAGTATTTT
-,TRBJ2-7,TRBV5-1,TRBD2,14,CASSPGLADYEQYF,TGCGCCAGCAGCCCAGGACTAGCGGACTACGAGCAGTACTTC
-,TRBJ1-1,TRBV6-5,-,13,CASSAPTGVEAFF,TGTGCCAGCAGTGCCCCCACAGGCGTTGAAGCTTTCTTT
-,TRBJ2-3,TRBV5-1,-,13,CASKTGEADTQYF,TGCGCCAGCAAGACAGGAGAGGCAGATACGCAGTATTTT
few,TRBJ1-5,TRBV19,TRBD1,16,CASSMILGQGNQPQHF,TGTGCCAGTAGTATGATATTGGGACAGGGAAATCAGCCCCAGCATTTT
-,TRBJ2-5,TRBV11-3,TRBD1,15,CASSTRTGGMETQYF,TGTGCCAGCAGCACCCGGACAGGGGGCATGGAGACCCAGTACTTC
once,TRBJ2-7,TRBV13,TRBD2,18,CASSASLREGSENYEQYF,TGTGCCAGCAGCGCGTCTCTACGGGAGGGGTCGGAGAATTACGAGCAGTACTTC
-,TRBJ2-1,TRBV4-3,TRBD2,17,CASSQEGALAGYNEQFF,TGCGCCAGCAGCCAAGAGGGGGCGTTAGCGGGATACAATGAGCAGTTCTTC
-,TRBJ2-3,TRBV7-9,-,12,CASSSTRDTQYF,TGTGCCAGCAGCTCCACTCGAGATACGCAGTATTTT
-,TRBJ2-5,TRBV6-1,TRBD1,13,CASRPGQQETQYF,TGTGCCAGCAGACCGGGACAGCAAGAGACCCAGTACTTC
-,TRBJ2-1,TRBV5-4,TRBD1,13,CASSFGTDNEQFF,TGTGCCAGCAGCTTTGGGACAGACAATGAGCAGTTCTTC
-,TRBJ1-4,TRBV5-1,-,14,CASSLTGRSEKLFF,TGCGCCAGCAGCTTGACGGGGAGGAGTGAAAAACTGTTTTTT
-,TRBJ2-3,TRBV15,-,13,CATSRVREDTQYF,TGTGCCACCAGCAGAGTACGGGAGGATACGCAGTATTTT
-,TRBJ1-2,TRBV7-8,-,16,CASSLGGVRTNYGYTF,TGTGCCAGCAGCTTAGGTGGGGTGCGGACAAACTATGGCTACACCTTC
-,TRBJ2-7,TRBV28,-,12,CASSSRLYEQYF,TGTGCCAGCAGCTCCCGACTGTACGAGCAGTACTTC
-,TRBJ1-2,TRBV13,-,18,CASSLGLRGQTPNYGYTF,TGTGCCAGCAGCTTAGGCCTCAGAGGACAAACTCCAAACTATGGCTACACCTTC
-,TRBJ1-2,TRBV9,-,14,CASTDTGSNYGYTF,TGTGCCAGCACCGATACAGGGTCTAACTATGGCTACACCTTC
-,TRBJ2-5,TRBV30,-,13,CAWSILAQETQYF,TGTGCCTGGAGTATACTAGCCCAAGAGACCCAGTACTTC
-,TRBJ2-7,TRBV28,-,14,CASSLAGGSYEQYF,TGTGCCAGCAGTTTGGCCGGGGGCTCCTACGAGCAGTACTTC
-,TRBJ2-2,TRBV7-8,TRBD2,20,CASSLFRGLAGPSQTGELFF,TGTGCCAGCAGCTTATTTCGTGGGCTAGCGGGACCCTCCCAGACCGGGGAGCTGTTTTTT
-,TRBJ1-2,TRBV7-9,TRBD1,15,CASSVRDRGFYGYTF,TGTGCCAGCAGCGTCCGGGACAGGGGTTTCTATGGCTACACCTTC
-,TRBJ2-5,TRBV5-1,TRBD1,13,CASSLTGGETQYF,TGCGCCAGCAGCTTGACAGGGGGCGAGACCCAGTACTTC
once,TRBJ2-7,TRBV28,TRBD1,16,CASSEPGDRGTYEQYF,TGTGCCAGCAGTGAGCCCGGGGACAGGGGGACCTACGAGCAGTACTTC
-,TRBJ2-5,TRBV28,TRBD1,14,CASSLQTGQETQYF,TGTGCCAGCAGTCTCCAGACAGGGCAAGAGACCCAGTACTTC
-,TRBJ1-2,TRBV18,-,16,CASSPRRTAPNYGYTF,TGTGCCAGCTCACCACGGAGGACGGCCCCTAACTATGGCTACACCTTC
once,TRBJ2-1,TRBV4-3,-,13,CATGAGAGAVQFF,TGCGCCACCGGAGCAGGGGCGGGGGCAGTGCAGTTCTTC
-,TRBJ2-1,TRBV5-1,-,15,CASSFTSSQYNEQFF,TGCGCCAGCAGCTTTACTAGCTCACAATACAATGAGCAGTTCTTC
-,TRBJ1-2,TRBV28,-,13,CASSSGQEEGYTF,TGTGCCAGCAGTTCTGGGCAGGAGGAAGGCTACACCTTC
-,TRBJ1-5,TRBV30,-,14,CAWTPFSSNQPQHF,TGTGCCTGGACACCGTTTAGTAGCAATCAGCCCCAGCATTTT
-,TRBJ2-5,TRBV19,TRBD2,17,CASSTSELAGTQETQYF,TGTGCCAGTAGTACCTCCGAACTAGCGGGGACCCAAGAGACCCAGTACTTC
-,TRBJ2-1,TRBV6-5,TRBD2,15,CASTRTRLARNEQFF,TGTGCCAGCACCAGAACCCGACTAGCGAGGAATGAGCAGTTCTTC
-,TRBJ2-6,TRBV29-1,TRBD1,16,CSVSTGADPGANVLTF,TGCAGCGTCTCGACAGGGGCCGACCCTGGGGCCAACGTCCTGACTTTC
-,TRBJ2-2,TRBV5-5,TRBD2,17,CASSFVSGSTNTGELFF,TGTGCCAGCAGCTTCGTTAGCGGGAGCACGAACACCGGGGAGCTGTTTTTT
-,TRBJ1-5,TRBV6-5,-,15,CASGFTGNSNQPQHF,TGTGCCAGCGGATTTACAGGGAATAGCAATCAGCCCCAGCATTTT
-,TRBJ2-7,TRBV30,-,12,CAWSYTTYEQYF,TGTGCCTGGAGCTACACTACCTACGAGCAGTACTTC
-,TRBJ2-2,TRBV2,TRBD2,14,CASSQLAASGELFF,TGTGCCAGCAGCCAACTAGCGGCCTCCGGGGAGCTGTTTTTT
few,TRBJ1-2,TRBV30,TRBD1,13,CAWSPGGANGYTF,TGTGCCTGGAGTCCAGGGGGCGCGAATGGCTACACCTTC
medium-sized,TRBJ2-3,TRBV10-1,TRBD2,16,CASSRAGTSGTDTQYF,TGCGCCAGCAGTAGGGCCGGGACTAGCGGCACAGATACGCAGTATTTT
-,TRBJ2-7,TRBV5-1,-,16,CASSLGTPTEGYEQYF,TGCGCCAGCAGCTTGGGGACCCCGACAGAAGGCTACGAGCAGTACTTC
-,TRBJ2-1,TRBV5-1,TRBD2,18,CASSSGLAGGLSYNEQFF,TGCGCCAGCAGCTCGGGACTAGCGGGAGGGCTCTCCTACAATGAGCAGTTCTTC
-,TRBJ2-1,TRBV6-1,-,15,CASSEAMREYNEQFF,TGTGCCAGCAGTGAAGCGATGCGGGAATACAATGAGCAGTTCTTC